This T cell receptor beta chain was retrieved from a study of T-cell memory formation after mild COVID-19. Libraries for TCRalpha and TCRbeta carried sample barcodes and unique molecular identifiers via 5'RACE. TCRdb re-analysed the 5' RACE reads in MiXCR, keeping a single row per CDR3 protein. The sample records under 450,000 distinct CDR3 sequences, more than 20% being singletons. V lost 4 bases and J lost 5, with 18 bases in between. CDR3 length equals 15 residues. This TCR was sampled from an adult woman who had mild COVID-19 (a few samples of this study predate the infection). Cell type and time point are not known. The chain has TRBV12-3 or TRBV12-4 and TRBJ2-7; tentatively, D is TRBD1 (6 bases). Sequencing input: PBMCs or a T cell subset sorted from them (not recorded which). The DNA of the CDR3 is TGTGCCAGCAGTTCGCTGAACAGGGAACTGGACGAGCAGTACTTC. Translation: CASSSLNRELDEQYF.